Listed below are T cell receptor beta chains from one sample, sequenced in a study of T-cell reconstitution after alpha-beta-depleted transplantation in children. TCRdb re-called the PCR reads with MiXCR, one entry per CDR3 protein. The sample shows 540,000 or so distinct CDR3 sequences, approximately 22% of them seen only once. Sequenced here: PBMCs, mostly from graft donor cells, sampled 360 days after TCRalphabeta/CD19-depleted stem cell transplant. The receptor source for this set is a boy under three years old who had a stem cell transplant for acute myeloid leukemia, so the T cells may come from the graft donor. Each CDR3 is given with its conserved first and last residue. Fields, in order: V gene, J gene, clone size, D gene, CDR3 DNA, CDR3 protein. A D gene is named only where the DNA matches it firmly. Size is omitted from some rows. Given values are once, few, many or a class for expanded clones.

v_gene: TRBV6-2/TRBV6-3; j_gene: TRBJ1-1; abundance: many; d_gene: NA; CDR3nt: TGTGCCAGCAGTAACCGACCCACGGGGAACACTGAAGCTTTCTTT; CDR3aa: CASSNRPTGNTEAFF
v_gene: TRBV6-1; j_gene: TRBJ1-1; abundance: NA; d_gene: NA; CDR3nt: TGTGCCAGCAAGTGGGAGGACACGCGGTCCACTGAAGCTTTCTTT; CDR3aa: CASKWEDTRSTEAFF
v_gene: TRBV20-1; j_gene: TRBJ2-1; abundance: few; d_gene: TRBD2; CDR3nt: TGCAGTGCTAGGGGACTAGCGGGGGGGGCAGACAATGAGCAGTTCTTC; CDR3aa: CSARGLAGGADNEQFF
v_gene: TRBV28; j_gene: TRBJ1-2; abundance: NA; d_gene: NA; CDR3nt: TGTGCCAGCAGGTCCGGGGGGCAGGGAGATGATGGCTACACCTTC; CDR3aa: CASRSGGQGDDGYTF
v_gene: TRBV5-6; j_gene: TRBJ2-2; abundance: many; d_gene: NA; CDR3nt: TGTGCCAGCAGCTTGGCCTTGGGCCCGGGACCCGGGGAGCTGTTTTTT; CDR3aa: CASSLALGPGPGELFF
v_gene: TRBV11-3; j_gene: TRBJ2-1; abundance: few; d_gene: TRBD1; CDR3nt: TGTGCCAGCAGCTCCTCCGGGACAGGGGGCTACAATGAGCAGTTCTTC; CDR3aa: CASSSSGTGGYNEQFF
v_gene: TRBV20-1; j_gene: TRBJ1-1; abundance: NA; d_gene: NA; CDR3nt: TGCAGTTCCCCGGTCCAACCGAACACTGAAGCTTTCTTT; CDR3aa: CSSPVQPNTEAFF
v_gene: TRBV7-2; j_gene: TRBJ1-2; abundance: NA; d_gene: NA; CDR3nt: TGTGCCAGCAGCGCGGACGGCCTTGGAGTTTATGGCTACACCTTC; CDR3aa: CASSADGLGVYGYTF
v_gene: TRBV28; j_gene: TRBJ1-3; abundance: many; d_gene: TRBD1; CDR3nt: TGTGCCACTACAGGGGTTGGAAACACCATATATTTT; CDR3aa: CATTGVGNTIYF
v_gene: TRBV27; j_gene: TRBJ2-7; abundance: few; d_gene: TRBD2; CDR3nt: TGTGCCAGCAGTTGGGGAGCGGGGGACCCCTACGAGCAGTACTTC; CDR3aa: CASSWGAGDPYEQYF
v_gene: TRBV15; j_gene: TRBJ2-3; abundance: NA; d_gene: NA; CDR3nt: TGTGCCACCAGCACTAGAAGCACAGATACGCAGTATTTT; CDR3aa: CATSTRSTDTQYF
v_gene: TRBV2; j_gene: TRBJ2-1; abundance: many; d_gene: NA; CDR3nt: TGTGCCAGCCTCACCTCTGAGAGGGGCAATGAGCAGTTCTTC; CDR3aa: CASLTSERGNEQFF
v_gene: TRBV7-2; j_gene: TRBJ2-1; abundance: NA; d_gene: TRBD2; CDR3nt: TGTGCCAGCAGCTCCCCCGGACTAGGTGTAAATGAGCAGTTCTTC; CDR3aa: CASSSPGLGVNEQFF
v_gene: TRBV28; j_gene: TRBJ2-3; abundance: few; d_gene: TRBD2; CDR3nt: TGTGCCAGCAGTTTAAGTAGCGGGAGTACTAGCACAGATACGCAGTATTTT; CDR3aa: CASSLSSGSTSTDTQYF
v_gene: TRBV11-3; j_gene: TRBJ2-6; abundance: NA; d_gene: NA; CDR3nt: TGTGCCAGCAGCACCGGACGGATCCTCTCTGGGGCCAACGTCCTGACTTTC; CDR3aa: CASSTGRILSGANVLTF
v_gene: TRBV4-3; j_gene: TRBJ1-6; abundance: NA; d_gene: NA; CDR3nt: TGCGCCAGCAGCCAAGTCCAGGAGGGCCCACCCCTCCACTTT; CDR3aa: CASSQVQEGPPLHF
v_gene: TRBV6-5; j_gene: TRBJ2-2; abundance: few; d_gene: NA; CDR3nt: TGTGCCAGCAGTTACTCGTCCTCGGGGGACACCGGGGAGCTGTTTTTT; CDR3aa: CASSYSSSGDTGELFF
v_gene: TRBV5-1; j_gene: TRBJ1-6; abundance: many; d_gene: NA; CDR3nt: TGCGCCAGCAGCTTGGAAGGCCAGGAGGGGAATTCACCCCTCCACTTT; CDR3aa: CASSLEGQEGNSPLHF
v_gene: TRBV18; j_gene: TRBJ2-5; abundance: NA; d_gene: TRBD2; CDR3nt: TGTGCCAGCTCACCCGCGGGGGGAGAGGAGACCCAGTACTTC; CDR3aa: CASSPAGGEETQYF
v_gene: TRBV20-1; j_gene: TRBJ2-7; abundance: few; d_gene: NA; CDR3nt: TGCAGTGTCGAGGGGGAACCCTACGAGCAGTACTTC; CDR3aa: CSVEGEPYEQYF
v_gene: TRBV7-2; j_gene: TRBJ2-2; abundance: NA; d_gene: NA; CDR3nt: TGTGCCAGCAGCTTAAAAAATAGGCAGGGGCGGACCGGGGAGCTGTTTTTT; CDR3aa: CASSLKNRQGRTGELFF
v_gene: TRBV2; j_gene: TRBJ2-7; abundance: NA; d_gene: NA; CDR3nt: TGTGCCAGCCTCCGGGACACTTACGAGCAGTACTTC; CDR3aa: CASLRDTYEQYF